This TCR beta chain was found in a study of blood T cell repertoires in COVID-19. For the study at large: Sites across the United States, Italy and Spain contributed samples from acute and convalescent COVID-19.

In the authors' methods: Researchers report that nucleated cell counts were estimated from reference gene primer amplification. Sequenced by immunoSEQ multiplex PCR; TCRdb stores in-frame clones only, minus some. V and J calls and clone size are those listed in that table; D and trimming were worked out from the DNA. This sample has some 250,000 clones, with roughly four fifths found just once. Germline assignment: CDR1 SGHKS and CDR2 YYEKEE (reference sequence). CDR3 length: 15 amino acids. Trimming took 4 bases from V and 0 from J, leaving 11 bases between them. This receptor was identified in a woman aged 55-69 years with active or convalescent COVID-19. The sequenced sample consisted of peripheral blood. The V and J genes are TRBV5-5 and TRBJ1-3; perhaps TRBD1 as D (5 bases). CDR3 sequence reads: CASSLDSYSGNTIYF. CDR3 DNA sequence: TGTGCCAGCAGCCTAGACAGTTACTCTGGAAACACCATATATTTT. Looking up the rest from reference TRBV5-5 and TRBJ1-3 gives the full variable domain: DAGVTQSPTHLIKTRGQQVTLRCSPISGHKSVSWYQQVLGQGPQFIFQYYEKEERGRGNFPDRFSARQFPNYSSELNVNALLLGDSALYLCASSLDSYSGNTIYFGEGSWLTVV.